The T cell receptor beta chain under discussion was sequenced for a study of neurological immune-mediated disorders. TCRdb called the 5' RACE reads again in MiXCR, with one record for every CDR3 protein. This sample yields about 32,000 distinct CDR3 sequences, of which 3.5% to 4% are seen a single time; under 2.5% belongs to the top ten. This clonotype appeared many times. Losses at the gene ends were 6 bases for V and 7 bases for J; bases not matched to a gene: 7. Germline lookup yields CDR1 SQVTM and CDR2 ANQGSEA. This CDR3 comprises 14 residues. This chain uses TRBV29-1 with TRBJ2-1, with 12 positions matching TRBD2. The receptor's source is a man under 40 with multiple sclerosis. Source material: PBMCs. CDR3 region: CSVRGLAGSNEQFF. Here the CDR3 DNA reads TGCAGCGTAAGAGGACTAGCGGGGTCTAATGAGCAGTTCTTC.